A single sample is the source of the 27 T cell receptor beta chains below, sequenced in a study of patients and donors after allogeneic stem cell transplantation. TCRdb independently ran MiXCR on the RT-PCR reads; one entry per CDR3 protein. Of about 110,000 distinct CDR3 sequences listed, 35% to 45% are singletons. Sequencing used blood, either unsorted or a sorted T cell fraction (not recorded which). The receptors shown here come from a human donor who was either an allogeneic HSCT recipient or a stem cell or donor lymphocyte infusion donor (not recorded which). It is not recorded whose cells these are; they may come from a transplant donor.

The chain carries TRBV15 and TRBJ1-1; D not resolved. The V gene lost 6 bases and the J gene lost 6 bases, with 14 bases spanning the gap. The CDR3 is 13 amino acids. Germline assignment: CDR1 LNHNV and CDR2 YYDKDF (reference sequence). The CDR3: CATRIVLRAEAFF. For the CDR3, the DNA is TGTGCCACCAGAATCGTATTGAGGGCTGAAGCTTTCTTT.

This clonotype was picked up many times. This chain connects TRBV6-5 to TRBJ1-2, with 8 nucleotides matching TRBD1. The CDR3 has 15 amino acids. Trimming cost V 10 bases and J 0 bases; bases outside gene matches: 10. Germline CDR1 MNHEY, CDR2 SVGAGI. CDR3 sequence (DNA): TGTGCCACCCTCGGAGGGGACAGGACTAACTATGGCTACACCTTC. Amino acids: CATLGGDRTNYGYTF.

The J gene is TRBJ2-7, the V gene TRBV7-9; D gene unclear. The CDR3 extends over 11 amino acids. Trimming removed 5 bases at V and 6 bases at J, with 8 bases between. Germline V gives CDR1 SEHNR, CDR2 FQNEAQ (reference sequence). The CDR3 DNA is TGTGCCAGCAGCCCCTCCCTCGAGCAGTACTTC. Translating it yields CASSPSLEQYF. The full variable domain, completed using reference TRBV7-9 and TRBJ2-7, is DTGVSQNPRHKITKRGQNVTFRCDPISEHNRLYWYRQTLGQGPEFLTYFQNEAQLEKSRLLSDRFSAERPKGSFSTLEIQRTEQGDSAMYLCASSPSLEQYFGPGTRLTVT.

The chain is built from TRBV12-3 or TRBV12-4 and TRBJ2-7; unclear D gene. V lost 3 bases to trimming and J lost 3 bases, with 6 bases between them. This CDR3 spans 12 amino acids. DNA of the CDR3: TGTGCCAGCAGTTTCCAATACTACGAGCAGTACTTC. This codes for CASSFQYYEQYF.

This clonotype was observed a handful of times. The rearrangement joins TRBV7-2 to TRBJ1-5; D is unresolved. Germline assignment: CDR1 SGHTA and CDR2 FQGNSA. The V end lost 2 bases, the J end lost 8 bases, and 10 bases lay between the germline ends. CDR3 length: 13 amino acids. Written as DNA, the CDR3 is TGTGCCAGCAGCTTATCGGATTCGAAGCCCCAGCATTTT. Protein product: CASSLSDSKPQHF.

This chain joins TRBV29-1 and TRBJ2-5; D might be TRBD1 (6 bases). The CDR3 contains 15 residues. Germline-derived CDR1 and CDR2 are SQVTM and ANQGSEA. V was clipped by 3 bases and J by 2 bases, with 16 bases between them. For the CDR3, the DNA is TGCAGCGTTGACTTCTGGACAGACAGACAAGAGACCCAGTACTTC. Translation: CSVDFWTDRQETQYF.

The chain links TRBV10-3 to TRBJ2-3, with D possibly matching TRBD2 (6 bases). Germline loops: CDR1 ENHRY, CDR2 SYGVKD. The CDR3 length is 14 residues. V dropped 6 bases and J dropped 0 bases, with 10 bases sitting between them. CDR3 in DNA: TGTGCCATCAGGGGCGGGACTAGCACAGATACGCAGTATTTT. It is translated as CAIRGGTSTDTQYF.

CDR3 protein: CASSLDSLAGVSYNEQFF. The DNA for the CDR3 is TGTGCCAGCAGCTTGGATTCACTAGCGGGAGTGTCGTACAATGAGCAGTTCTTC. The rearrangement joins TRBV7-9 to TRBJ2-1, with TRBD2 matching 11 bases. The CDR3 is made up of 18 amino acids. The germline gives CDR1 SEHNR, CDR2 FQNEAQ (reference sequence). The V gene end was trimmed by 3 bases and the J gene end by 4 bases; junction bases not matched to a gene: 11.

The V call is TRBV6-2 or TRBV6-3, the J call TRBJ1-5; no reliable D call. Trimming left V 4 bases short and J 2 bases short, with 12 bases between. Germline CDR1 and CDR2: MNHEY and SVGEGT. This CDR3 has 15 residues. The CDR3 DNA reads TGTGCCAGCAGTTTACCGGGAGCGGGCAATCAGCCCCAGCATTTT. Amino acids: CASSLPGAGNQPQHF.

The genes are TRBV12-3 or TRBV12-4 and TRBJ2-1; the D is unclear. This CDR3 contains 12 residues. V gave up 8 bases and J gave up 8 bases, with 13 bases separating them. CDR3 amino acids: CASGLGFHEQFF. The CDR3 nucleotides are TGTGCCAGCGGTCTTGGGTTCCATGAGCAGTTCTTC.

The J gene is TRBJ2-2, the V gene TRBV20-1; 11 nucleotides line up with TRBD2. The length of the CDR3 is 16 residues. Trimming at V came to 6 bases and at J to 1 base, leaving 7 bases not matched to a gene. CDR1 and CDR2 (germline): DFQATT, SNEGSKA (reference sequence). The CDR3 bases are TGCAGTGCCGCCGGGACTAGCGGAGGGAACACCGGGGAGCTGTTTTTT. Protein sequence: CSAAGTSGGNTGELFF.

The chain combines TRBV7-9 with TRBJ1-1; tentatively, D is TRBD1 (5 bases). Germline-derived CDR1 and CDR2 are SEHNR and FQNEAQ (reference sequence). The CDR3 length is 17 residues. Between the trimmed V and J ends, which lost 5 bases and 1 base, there was a span of 20 bases. For the CDR3, the DNA is TGTGCCAGCAGCCCCGGTTACTCCAGGGATCGGAACACTGAAGCTTTCTTT. Its translation: CASSPGYSRDRNTEAFF.

CDR3 loop: CASSARDGTTDTQYF. DNA of the CDR3: TGTGCCAGCAGCGCCCGGGACGGGACCACAGATACGCAGTATTTT. The rearrangement links TRBV9 to TRBJ2-3; D may match TRBD1 or TRBD2 (5 bases each). With 3 bases removed from V and 2 bases from J, the gap between germline ends came to 13 bases. The germline gives CDR1 SGDLS, CDR2 YYNGEE. This CDR3 has 15 residues.

This chain links TRBV20-1 with TRBJ2-3; 8 nucleotides line up with TRBD2. Germline CDR1 is DFQATT and CDR2 is SNEGSKA (reference sequence). The trim removed 0 bases at V and 3 bases at J, leaving 5 bases unmatched. This CDR3 spans 15 amino acids. The DNA of the CDR3 is TGCAGTGCTAGAGATTCTAGCGGGCAGACAGATACGCAGTATTTT. Amino acids: CSARDSSGQTDTQYF.

This clonotype was detected only a few times. The rearrangement uses TRBV6-2 or TRBV6-3 and TRBJ2-2; TRBD1 matches at 10 bases. The germline gives CDR1 MNHEY, CDR2 SVGEGT. This CDR3 region has 13 residues. The CDR3 sequence is CAARQGAAGELFF. The DNA for the CDR3 is TGTGCAGCCCGACAGGGGGCTGCCGGGGAGCTGTTTTTT.

This clonotype has only a few counts. The rearrangement joins TRBV6-5 to TRBJ2-4; TRBD1 matches 7 bases. Germline CDR1 is MNHEY and CDR2 is SVGAGI. The CDR3 contains 14 residues. Trimming cost V 2 bases and J 5 bases; bases outside gene matches: 3. The CDR3 nucleotides are TGTGCCAGCAGTTACCGACAGGGACAAAACATTCAGTACTTC. It specifies CASSYRQGQNIQYF.

The chain joins TRBV29-1 to TRBJ2-5; 10 bases are shared with TRBD2. Germline CDR1 is SQVTM and CDR2 is ANQGSEA. The CDR3 contains 16 residues. The V and J ends lost 1 base and 4 bases, in that order; junction bases with no gene match: 9. CDR3 in amino acids: CSVEGASGRSRETQYF. The DNA for the CDR3 is TGCAGCGTTGAAGGGGCTAGCGGGAGAAGTCGAGAGACCCAGTACTTC. Full variable domain (outside the CDR3, taken from reference TRBV29-1 and TRBJ2-5): SAVISQKPSRDICQRGTSLTIQCQVDSQVTMMFWYRQQPGQSLTLIATANQGSEATYESGFVIDKFPISRPNLTFSTLTVSNMSPEDSSIYLCSVEGASGRSRETQYFGPGTRLLVL.

This clonotype occurred once. The genes are TRBV5-6 and TRBJ2-7; 8 bases map to TRBD1. This CDR3 contains 14 residues. After removal of 2 bases from V and 5 bases from J, the junction contained 6 bases not matched to a gene. The germline CDR1 and CDR2 sequences are SGHDT and YYEEEE. Here the CDR3 DNA reads TGTGCCAGCAGCTTCGGACAGGGTTCCCACGAGCAGTACTTC. It specifies CASSFGQGSHEQYF.

The sample holds a few counts of this clonotype. The rearrangement joins TRBV18 to TRBJ1-3, with a weak D call TRBD1 (6 bases). The CDR3 extends over 13 amino acids. Germline loops: CDR1 KGHSH, CDR2 LQKENI. V gave up 3 bases and J gave up 11 bases, with 14 bases separating them. CDR3 sequence reads: CASSPINRDPIYF. Here the CDR3 DNA reads TGTGCCAGCTCACCGATCAACAGGGACCCCATATATTTT. Drawing the rest from reference TRBV18 and TRBJ1-3, the complete variable domain is NAGVMQNPRHLVRRRGQEARLRCSPMKGHSHVYWYRQLPEEGLKFMVYLQKENIIDESGMPKERFSAEFPKEGPSILRIQQVVRGDSAAYFCASSPINRDPIYFGEGSWLTVV.

This clonotype came up a few times. The chain has TRBV19 and TRBJ1-1, with a possible D match to TRBD1 (5 bases). CDR1 is LNHDA, CDR2 SQIVND, per germline (reference sequence). Trimming stripped 5 bases from V and 4 bases from J, with 11 bases between. There are 13 residues in the CDR3. CDR3 protein: CASSPRDPTEAFF. The CDR3 bases are TGTGCCAGTAGTCCCCGGGACCCCACTGAAGCTTTCTTT.

The rearrangement links TRBV29-1 to TRBJ1-5; 8 positions agree with TRBD1. The CDR3 runs 16 residues. The V gene's germline CDR1 is SQVTM and CDR2 ANQGSEA. Losses at the gene ends were 1 base for V and 1 base for J; bases not matched to a gene: 6. The CDR3 bases are TGCAGCGTTGAAGTGGTAAGGACAGGGAGCAATCAGCCCCAGCATTTT. Amino acids: CSVEVVRTGSNQPQHF.

The chain recombines TRBV12-3 or TRBV12-4 with TRBJ2-3; D uncertain. V was shortened by 10 bases and J by 2 bases, with 13 bases between the two germline ends. This CDR3 contains 13 residues. The CDR3 spells CATLPWVTDTQYF. CDR3 DNA sequence: TGTGCCACCCTCCCGTGGGTCACAGATACGCAGTATTTT.

The chain joins TRBV12-3 or TRBV12-4 to TRBJ1-1; 7 bases align to TRBD1. The length of the CDR3 is 14 residues. V lost 2 bases, J lost 4 bases, and 4 bases stayed unmatched. In DNA, the CDR3 is TGTGCCAGCAGTTTATGGGGACAGACCACTGAAGCTTTCTTT. Translating gives CASSLWGQTTEAFF.

This chain joins TRBV5-4 and TRBJ1-1; no clear D gene. The V and J ends lost 4 bases and 8 bases respectively, with 12 bases between them. Germline V gene data show CDR1 as SGHNT and CDR2 as YYREEE (reference sequence). The CDR3 has 12 residues. The CDR3 is CASSQAGWEAFF. CDR3 DNA sequence: TGTGCCAGCAGCCAGGCCGGATGGGAAGCTTTCTTT.

This chain links TRBV29-1 with TRBJ2-1, with a possible D match to TRBD2 (5 bases). Germline-derived CDR1 and CDR2 are SQVTM and ANQGSEA. The length of the CDR3 is 13 residues. Trimming removed 4 bases from V and 6 bases from J, with 13 bases in between. The CDR3 nucleotides are TGCAGCGTTGGAGGGCAGATAATCAATGAGCAGTTCTTC. Encoded protein: CSVGGQIINEQFF.

This sequence joins TRBV27 and TRBJ2-3, with D hard to call. CDR3 size: 13 residues. V was trimmed by 3 bases and J by 1 base, leaving 5 bases between them. Germline V lookup: CDR1 MNHEY, CDR2 SMNVEV (reference sequence). The CDR3 DNA is TGTGCCAGCAGTTTGGGCCGCACAGATACGCAGTATTTT. This encodes CASSLGRTDTQYF.

This clonotype was found many times. The V call is TRBV10-2, the J call TRBJ1-5; weak D call: TRBD1 (5 bases). The CDR3 length is 16 residues. V was trimmed by 6 bases and J by 5 bases, leaving 20 bases between them. The germline gives CDR1 WSHSY, CDR2 SAAADI. In DNA, the CDR3 is TGCGCCAGCAGCGTTGACCTGGGACGGAGACATCAGCCCCAGCATTTT. Translating gives CASSVDLGRRHQPQHF.